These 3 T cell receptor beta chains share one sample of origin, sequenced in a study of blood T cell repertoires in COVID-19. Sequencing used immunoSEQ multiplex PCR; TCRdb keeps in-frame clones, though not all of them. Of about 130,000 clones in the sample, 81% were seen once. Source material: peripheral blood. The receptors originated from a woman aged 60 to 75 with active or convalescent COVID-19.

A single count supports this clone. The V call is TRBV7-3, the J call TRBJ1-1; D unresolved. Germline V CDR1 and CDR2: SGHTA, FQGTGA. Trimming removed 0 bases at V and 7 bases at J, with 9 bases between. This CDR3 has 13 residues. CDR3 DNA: TGTGCCAGCAGCTTAACCTACAGAAGTGAAGCTTTCTTT. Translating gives CASSLTYRSEAFF.

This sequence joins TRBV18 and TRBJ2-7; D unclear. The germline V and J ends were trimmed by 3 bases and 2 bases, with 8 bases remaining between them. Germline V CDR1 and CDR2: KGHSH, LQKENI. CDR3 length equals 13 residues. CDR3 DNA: TGTGCCAGCTCACCGGCCAGGACCTACGAGCAGTACTTC. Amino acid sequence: CASSPARTYEQYF.

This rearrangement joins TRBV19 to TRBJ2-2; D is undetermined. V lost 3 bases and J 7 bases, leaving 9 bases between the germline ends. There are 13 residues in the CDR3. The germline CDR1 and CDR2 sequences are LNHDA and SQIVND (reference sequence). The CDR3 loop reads CASSMPYYGELFF. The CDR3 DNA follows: TGTGCCAGTAGTATGCCGTACTACGGGGAGCTGTTTTTT.